This T cell receptor (beta chain) derives from a study of cytomegalovirus exposure and HLA in healthy donors. Assay used: immunoSEQ multiplex PCR; TCRdb lists only in-frame clones, some missing. There are about 160,000 clones in the sample; about 90% occur only once, and under 13% lies in the top ten. Study-level findings and limits: It was confirmed in vitro that a few of the CMV-associated chains were specific for CMV antigens. Some public TCRs appeared in many individuals, while most sequences were rare. It was around 160 TCR beta chains that were listed as cytomegalovirus-associated.

This CDR3 has 16 residues. The germline V and J ends were trimmed by 5 bases and 4 bases, with 21 bases remaining between them. Germline-derived CDR1 and CDR2 are SGHTA and FQGNSA. A word on this clone: Its matching antigen is unknown.

V usage is TRBV7-2 and J usage is TRBJ2-7; D perhaps matches TRBD1 (6 bases). The sequence came from a woman under 30 in good health and CMV-seropositive. The sequenced sample was PBMCs. CDR3 coding DNA: TGTGCCAGCAGCGTACAGGGAAGGGTATCGTCGTACGAGCAGTACTTC. Amino acid sequence: CASSVQGRVSSYEQYF.